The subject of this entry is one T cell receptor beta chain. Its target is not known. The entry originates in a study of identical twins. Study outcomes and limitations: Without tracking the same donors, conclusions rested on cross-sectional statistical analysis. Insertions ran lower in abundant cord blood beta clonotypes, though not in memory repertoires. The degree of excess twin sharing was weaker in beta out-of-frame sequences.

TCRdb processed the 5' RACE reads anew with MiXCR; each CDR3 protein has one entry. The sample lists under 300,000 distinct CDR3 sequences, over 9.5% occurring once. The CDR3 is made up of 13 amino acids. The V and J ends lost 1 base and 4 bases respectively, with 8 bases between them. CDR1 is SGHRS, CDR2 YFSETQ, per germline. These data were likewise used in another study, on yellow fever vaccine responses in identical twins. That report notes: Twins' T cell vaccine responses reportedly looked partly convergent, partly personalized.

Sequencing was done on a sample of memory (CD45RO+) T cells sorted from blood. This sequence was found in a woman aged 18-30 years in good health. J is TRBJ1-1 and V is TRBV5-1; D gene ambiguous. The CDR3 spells CASSLLASTEAFF. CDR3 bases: TGCGCCAGCAGCTTGTTGGCAAGCACTGAAGCTTTCTTT.